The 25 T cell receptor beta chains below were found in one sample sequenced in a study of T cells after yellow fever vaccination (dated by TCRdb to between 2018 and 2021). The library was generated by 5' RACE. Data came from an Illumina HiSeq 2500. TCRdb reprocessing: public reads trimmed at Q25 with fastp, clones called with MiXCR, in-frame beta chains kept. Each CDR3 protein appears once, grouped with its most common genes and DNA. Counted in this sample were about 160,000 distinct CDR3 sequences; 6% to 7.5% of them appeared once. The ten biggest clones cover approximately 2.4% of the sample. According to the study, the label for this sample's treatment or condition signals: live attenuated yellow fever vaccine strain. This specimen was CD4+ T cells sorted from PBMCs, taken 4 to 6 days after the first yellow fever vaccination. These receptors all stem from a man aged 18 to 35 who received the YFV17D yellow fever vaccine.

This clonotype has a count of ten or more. The CDR3 spells CASGTGNIQYF. The DNA of the CDR3 is TGTGCCAGTGGAACCGGGAACATTCAGTACTTC. The V and J genes are TRBV19 and TRBJ2-4; D ambiguous. V shed 8 bases and J shed 7 bases, with 9 bases lying between them. Germline V gives CDR1 LNHDA, CDR2 SQIVND (reference sequence). CDR3 size: 11 residues.

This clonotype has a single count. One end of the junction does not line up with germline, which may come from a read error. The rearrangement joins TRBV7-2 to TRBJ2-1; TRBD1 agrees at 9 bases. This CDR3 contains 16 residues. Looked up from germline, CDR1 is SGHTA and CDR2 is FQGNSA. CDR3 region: CASSEGTGPPYNEQLF. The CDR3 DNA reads TGTGCCAGCAGCGAAGGGACAGGGCCCCCATACAATGAGCAGCTCTTC.

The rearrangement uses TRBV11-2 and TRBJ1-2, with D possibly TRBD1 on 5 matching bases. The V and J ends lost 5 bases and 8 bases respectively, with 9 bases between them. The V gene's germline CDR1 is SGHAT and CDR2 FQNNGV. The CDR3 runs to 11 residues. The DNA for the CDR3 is TGTGCCAGCAGCCCCGGGGGGGGCTACACCTTC. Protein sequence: CASSPGGGYTF.

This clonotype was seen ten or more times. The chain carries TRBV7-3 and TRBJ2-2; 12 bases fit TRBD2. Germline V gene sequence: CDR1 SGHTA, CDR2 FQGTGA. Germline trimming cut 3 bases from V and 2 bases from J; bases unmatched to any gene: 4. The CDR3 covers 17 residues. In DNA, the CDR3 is TGTGCCAGCAGCTTCTCTAGCGGGGGGGCAAACACCGGGGAGCTGTTTTTT. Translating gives CASSFSSGGANTGELFF. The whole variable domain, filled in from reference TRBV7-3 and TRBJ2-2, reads GAGVSQTPSNKVTEKGKYVELRCDPISGHTALYWYRQSLGQGPEFLIYFQGTGAADDSGLPNDRFFAVRPEGSVSTLKIQRTERGDSAVYLCASSFSSGGANTGELFFGEGSRLTVL.

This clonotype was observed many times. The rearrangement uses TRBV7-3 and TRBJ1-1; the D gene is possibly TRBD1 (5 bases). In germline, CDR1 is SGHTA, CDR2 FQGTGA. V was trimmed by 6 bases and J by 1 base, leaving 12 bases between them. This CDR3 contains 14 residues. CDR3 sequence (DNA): TGTGCCAGCAGTAGGGGAGCTTCGAACACTGAAGCTTTCTTT. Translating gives CASSRGASNTEAFF. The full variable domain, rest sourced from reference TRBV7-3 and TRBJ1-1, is GAGVSQTPSNKVTEKGKYVELRCDPISGHTALYWYRQSLGQGPEFLIYFQGTGAADDSGLPNDRFFAVRPEGSVSTLKIQRTERGDSAVYLCASSRGASNTEAFFGQGTRLTVV.

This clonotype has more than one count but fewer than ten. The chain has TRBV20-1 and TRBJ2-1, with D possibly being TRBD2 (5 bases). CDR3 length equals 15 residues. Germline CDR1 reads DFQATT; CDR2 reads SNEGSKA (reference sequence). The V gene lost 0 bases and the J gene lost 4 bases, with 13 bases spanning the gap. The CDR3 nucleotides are TGCAGTGCTAGAGATAGGGAGATCCAGTACAATGAGCAGTTCTTC. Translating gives CSARDREIQYNEQFF.

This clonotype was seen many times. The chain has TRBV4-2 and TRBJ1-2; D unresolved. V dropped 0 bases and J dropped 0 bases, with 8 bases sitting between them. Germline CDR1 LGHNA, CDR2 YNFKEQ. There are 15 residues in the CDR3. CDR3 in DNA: TGTGCCAGCAGCCAAGAGAGGAGTACTAACTATGGCTACACCTTC. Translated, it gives CASSQERSTNYGYTF.

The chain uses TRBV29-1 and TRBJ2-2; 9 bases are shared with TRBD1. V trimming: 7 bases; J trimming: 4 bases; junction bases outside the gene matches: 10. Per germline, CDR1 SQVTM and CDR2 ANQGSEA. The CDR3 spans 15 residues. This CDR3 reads CSATLTGGGTGELFF. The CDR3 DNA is TGCAGCGCAACCCTGACAGGGGGTGGCACCGGGGAGCTGTTTTTT.

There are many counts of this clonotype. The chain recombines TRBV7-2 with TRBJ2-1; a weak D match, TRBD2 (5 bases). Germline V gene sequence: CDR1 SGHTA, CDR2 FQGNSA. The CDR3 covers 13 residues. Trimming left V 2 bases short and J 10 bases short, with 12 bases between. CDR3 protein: CASSLPTREEQFF. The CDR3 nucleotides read TGTGCCAGCAGCTTACCAACTAGGGAGGAGCAGTTCTTC.

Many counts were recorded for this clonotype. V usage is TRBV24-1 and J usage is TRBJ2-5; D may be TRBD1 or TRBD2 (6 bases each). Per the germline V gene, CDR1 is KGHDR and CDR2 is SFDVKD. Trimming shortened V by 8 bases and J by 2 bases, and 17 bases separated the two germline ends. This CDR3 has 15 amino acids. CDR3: CATITPRGQQETQYF. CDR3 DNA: TGTGCCACCATCACCCCCCGGGGGCAGCAAGAGACCCAGTACTTC.

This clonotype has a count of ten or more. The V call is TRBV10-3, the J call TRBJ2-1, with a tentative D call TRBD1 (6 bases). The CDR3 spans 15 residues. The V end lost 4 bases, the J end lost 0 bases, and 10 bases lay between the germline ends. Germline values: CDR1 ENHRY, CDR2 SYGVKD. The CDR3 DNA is TGTGCCATCAGTGCGGACAGCTACTCCTACAATGAGCAGTTCTTC. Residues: CAISADSYSYNEQFF.

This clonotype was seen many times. CDR3 protein: CASSQSVSAEAFF. In DNA, the CDR3 is TGTGCCAGTAGTCAGTCTGTGAGCGCTGAAGCTTTCTTT. The chain links TRBV19 to TRBJ1-1; D gene unclear. V was trimmed by 5 bases and J by 6 bases, leaving 13 bases between them. Per the germline V gene, CDR1 is LNHDA and CDR2 is SQIVND (reference sequence). The CDR3 loop spans 13 amino acids.

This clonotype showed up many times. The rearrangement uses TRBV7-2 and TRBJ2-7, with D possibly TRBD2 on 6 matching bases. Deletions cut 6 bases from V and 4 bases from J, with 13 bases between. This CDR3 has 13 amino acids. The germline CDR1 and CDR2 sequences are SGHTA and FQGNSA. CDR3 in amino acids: CASRSGLGYEQYF. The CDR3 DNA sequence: TGTGCCAGCAGGAGCGGGTTGGGTTACGAGCAGTACTTC.

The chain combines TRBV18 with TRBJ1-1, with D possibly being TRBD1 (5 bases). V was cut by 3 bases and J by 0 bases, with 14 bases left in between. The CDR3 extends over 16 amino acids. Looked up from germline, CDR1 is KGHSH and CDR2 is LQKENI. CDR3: CASSPLQDDLNTEAFF. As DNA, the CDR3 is TGTGCCAGCTCACCCTTACAGGACGACCTGAACACTGAAGCTTTCTTT.

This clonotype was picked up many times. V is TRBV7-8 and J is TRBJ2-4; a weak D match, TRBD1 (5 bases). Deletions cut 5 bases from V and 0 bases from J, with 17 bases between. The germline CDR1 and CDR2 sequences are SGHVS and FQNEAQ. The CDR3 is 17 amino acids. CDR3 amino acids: CASSPTRQRLAKNIQYF. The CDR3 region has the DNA TGTGCCAGCAGCCCCACAAGACAGCGCCTAGCCAAAAACATTCAGTACTTC.

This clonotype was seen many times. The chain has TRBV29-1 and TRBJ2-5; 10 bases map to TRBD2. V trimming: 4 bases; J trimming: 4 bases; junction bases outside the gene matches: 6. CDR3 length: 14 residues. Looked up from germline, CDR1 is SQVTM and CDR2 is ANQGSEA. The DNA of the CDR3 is TGCAGCGTTGCTGTACTAGCGGGGCGAGAGACCCAGTACTTC. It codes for CSVAVLAGRETQYF.

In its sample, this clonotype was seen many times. CDR3 loop: CASSFRINSPLHF. In DNA, the CDR3 is TGTGCCAGCAGCTTCCGGATTAATTCACCCCTCCACTTT. The gene calls are TRBV7-2 and TRBJ1-6; the D is unclear. Trimming removed 3 bases at V and 6 bases at J, with 6 bases between. The germline V gene encodes CDR1 SGHTA and CDR2 FQGNSA. The CDR3 totals 13 residues.

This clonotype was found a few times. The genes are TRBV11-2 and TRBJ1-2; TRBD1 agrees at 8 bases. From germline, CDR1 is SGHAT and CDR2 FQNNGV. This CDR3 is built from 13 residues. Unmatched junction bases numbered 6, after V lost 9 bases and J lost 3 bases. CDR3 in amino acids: CASNGQGDYGYTF. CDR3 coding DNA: TGTGCCAGTAACGGACAGGGTGACTATGGCTACACCTTC.

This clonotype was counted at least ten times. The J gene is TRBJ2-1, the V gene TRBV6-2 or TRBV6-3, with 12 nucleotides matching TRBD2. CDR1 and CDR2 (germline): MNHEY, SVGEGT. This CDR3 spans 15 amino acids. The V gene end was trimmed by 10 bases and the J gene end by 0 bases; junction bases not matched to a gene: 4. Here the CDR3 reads CAKTSGGISYNEQFF. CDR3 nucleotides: TGTGCCAAGACTAGCGGGGGTATCTCCTACAATGAGCAGTTCTTC.

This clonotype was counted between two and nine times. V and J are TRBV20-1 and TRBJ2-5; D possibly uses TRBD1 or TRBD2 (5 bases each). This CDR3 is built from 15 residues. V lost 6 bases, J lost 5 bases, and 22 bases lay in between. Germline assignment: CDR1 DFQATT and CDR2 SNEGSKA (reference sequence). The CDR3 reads CSAQPGPAARETQYF. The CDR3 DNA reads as TGCAGTGCCCAACCGGGACCGGCGGCCCGCGAGACCCAGTACTTC.

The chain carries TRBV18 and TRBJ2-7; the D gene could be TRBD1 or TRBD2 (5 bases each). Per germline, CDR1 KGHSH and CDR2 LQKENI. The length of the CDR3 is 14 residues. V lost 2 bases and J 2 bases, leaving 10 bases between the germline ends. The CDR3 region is CASSPGGTTYEQYF. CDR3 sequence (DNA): TGTGCCAGCTCACCAGGGGGAACCACCTACGAGCAGTACTTC. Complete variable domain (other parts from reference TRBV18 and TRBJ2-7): NAGVMQNPRHLVRRRGQEARLRCSPMKGHSHVYWYRQLPEEGLKFMVYLQKENIIDESGMPKERFSAEFPKEGPSILRIQQVVRGDSAAYFCASSPGGTTYEQYFGPGTRLTVT.

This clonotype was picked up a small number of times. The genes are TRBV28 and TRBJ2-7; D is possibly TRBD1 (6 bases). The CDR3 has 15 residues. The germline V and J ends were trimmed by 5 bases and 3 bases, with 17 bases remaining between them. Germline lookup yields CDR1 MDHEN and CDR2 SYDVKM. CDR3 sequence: CASSASGTTYYEQYV. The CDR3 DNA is TGTGCCAGCAGTGCGTCCGGGACAACGTACTACGAGCAGTACGTC.

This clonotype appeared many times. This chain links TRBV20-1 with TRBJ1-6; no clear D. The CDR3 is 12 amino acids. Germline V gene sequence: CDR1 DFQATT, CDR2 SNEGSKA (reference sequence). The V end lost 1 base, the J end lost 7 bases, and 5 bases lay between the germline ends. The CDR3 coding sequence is TGCAGTGCTAGAGCGGGGAATTCACCCCTCCACTTT. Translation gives CSARAGNSPLHF.

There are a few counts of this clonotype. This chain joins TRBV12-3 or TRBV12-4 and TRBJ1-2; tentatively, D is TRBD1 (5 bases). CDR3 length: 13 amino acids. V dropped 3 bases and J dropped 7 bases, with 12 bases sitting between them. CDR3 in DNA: TGTGCCAGCAGTTTGAAGACAGATGGTGGCTACACCTTC. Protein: CASSLKTDGGYTF.

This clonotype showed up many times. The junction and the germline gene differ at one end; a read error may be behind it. CDR3 residues: CASREGGWDSYNEQFF. In nucleotides, the CDR3 is TGTGCCAGCAGAGAAGGGGGCTGGGACTCCTACAATGAGCAGTTCTTC. This chain connects TRBV6-1 to TRBJ2-1; 7 nucleotides agree with TRBD1. CDR3 length: 16 amino acids. CDR1 MNHNS and CDR2 SASEGT come from the germline V gene.